This is a list of T cell receptor beta chains from one sample in a study of cytomegalovirus exposure and HLA in healthy donors. Data came from immunoSEQ multiplex PCR; TCRdb stores just in-frame clones and leaves some out. The sample carries about 210,000 clones, over 75% recorded once. Sequenced: PBMCs. Receptor source: a woman aged 50 to 65 in good health and CMV-seropositive. Each CDR3 is given with its conserved first and last residue. The size of a clone is reported for some rows only, either as once, few or many, or as a class for expanded clones.

v_call clone_size cdr3_aa
TRBV30 few CAWSDGDTQYF
TRBV7-9 - CASSLDIPNYGYTF
TRBV5-4 - CASSQGGAAIYGYTF
TRBV27 - CASRVTGGLGYGYTF
TRBV27 - CASRRRDTNTEAFF
TRBV4-1 - CASSPLGATNTEAFF
TRBV5-1 once CASHPGDTFSGNTIYF
TRBV6-4 - CASSDSQGEFTDTQYF
TRBV30 - CAWSVSINTGELFF
TRBV6-6 - CASSYFPGQGAYEQYF
TRBV6-5 - CASAASNQPQHF
TRBV7-2 - CASSGGTYGYTF
TRBV7-2 - CASSLAGQGNNSPLHF
TRBV10-1 - CASSEGGVRNNEQFF
TRBV5-4 - CASSRGDTDTQYF
TRBV30 - CSSSRGYNTEAFF
TRBV4-3 - CASSQDRVQPQHF
TRBV11-2 - CASSPIGGVSEKLFF
TRBV20-1 - CSATPSTEAFF
TRBV7-2 once CASSLMGGANEKLFF
TRBV5-6 - CASSWGVETQYF
TRBV27 - CASSLIAGYNEQFF
TRBV28 - CASHGTERYEQYF
TRBV7-9 - CASRYGGNSYEQYF
TRBV7-3 - CASSLGGPGETQYF
TRBV5-1 - CASSKQDRTYNEQFF
TRBV19 - CASGGQSLDTQYF
TRBV9 - CASSAGLQGGFYEQYF
TRBV29-1 once CSVAGQGYGYTF
TRBV7-3 once CASSLSGQGETQYF
TRBV10-2 - CASSERRGGLNQPQHF
TRBV18 - CASSPRDSETQYF
TRBV6-5 - CASSYPPGAENTEAFF
TRBV5-6 - CASSLAARGPEVVEKLFF
TRBV6-6 - CASSYSSQENSPLHF
TRBV30 - CAWRWAANLLYGYTF
TRBV7-9 - CASSIPQGADGYTF
TRBV25-1 - CASSEQGVGTTDTQYF
TRBV5-6 - CASSPQPTANYGYTF
TRBV6-6 - CASSYGQNNEQFF
TRBV7-2 - CASGLDRDQPQHF
TRBV5-8 - CASSLTLGALPEAFF
TRBV5-1 - CASSLSGSRYNSPLHF
TRBV7-8 - CASSFPGVDEQFF
TRBV6-5 - CASSYSGQVSYGYTF
TRBV30 - CAWSVPGGFSGNTIYF
TRBV7-2 - CASSYQGVTSGNTIYF
TRBV7-3 - CASSPDSGTGDFGYTF